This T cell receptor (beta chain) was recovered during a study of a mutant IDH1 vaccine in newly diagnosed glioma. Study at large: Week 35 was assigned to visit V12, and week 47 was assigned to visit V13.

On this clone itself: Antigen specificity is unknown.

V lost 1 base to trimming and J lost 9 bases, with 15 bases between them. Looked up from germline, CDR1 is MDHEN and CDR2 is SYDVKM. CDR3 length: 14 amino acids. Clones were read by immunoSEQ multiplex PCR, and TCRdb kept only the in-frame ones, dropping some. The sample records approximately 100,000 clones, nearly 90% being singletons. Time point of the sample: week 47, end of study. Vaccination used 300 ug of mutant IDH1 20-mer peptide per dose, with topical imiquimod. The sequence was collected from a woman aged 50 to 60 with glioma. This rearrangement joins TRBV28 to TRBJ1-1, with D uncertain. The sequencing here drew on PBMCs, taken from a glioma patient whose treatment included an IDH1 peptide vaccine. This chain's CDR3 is CASSLSNGGGKAFF. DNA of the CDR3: TGTGCCAGCAGTTTATCAAATGGAGGAGGGAAAGCTTTCTTT.